This TCR beta chain was documented in a study of blood T cell repertoires in COVID-19. The overall study: The analysed material was cDNA or gDNA that came from T cells, B-cell-depleted T cells, or PBMCs.

The method was immunoSEQ multiplex PCR; TCRdb's version includes in-frame clones alone and lacks a portion of them. This repertoire shows about 380,000 clones, approximately 77% found once; its top ten account for 1.1%. V trimming: 4 bases; J trimming: 4 bases; junction bases outside the gene matches: 13. The CDR3 contains 16 residues. Germline CDR1 reads SGHDT; CDR2 reads YYEEEE. Material: peripheral blood. This clonotype originated in a human donor with acute or convalescent COVID-19. The donor label of this sample is uncertain. The gene calls are TRBV5-6 and TRBJ2-5; 7 nucleotides match TRBD1. The CDR3 loop reads CASSLNRGVLRETQYF. The DNA of the CDR3 is TGTGCCAGCAGCCTAAACAGGGGAGTTCTACGAGAGACCCAGTACTTC. Combining the CDR3 with reference TRBV5-6 and TRBJ2-5 gives the whole variable domain DAGVTQSPTHLIKTRGQQVTLRCSPKSGHDTVSWYQQALGQGPQFIFQYYEEEERQRGNFPDRFSGHQFPNYSSELNVNALLLGDSALYLCASSLNRGVLRETQYFGPGTRLLVL.